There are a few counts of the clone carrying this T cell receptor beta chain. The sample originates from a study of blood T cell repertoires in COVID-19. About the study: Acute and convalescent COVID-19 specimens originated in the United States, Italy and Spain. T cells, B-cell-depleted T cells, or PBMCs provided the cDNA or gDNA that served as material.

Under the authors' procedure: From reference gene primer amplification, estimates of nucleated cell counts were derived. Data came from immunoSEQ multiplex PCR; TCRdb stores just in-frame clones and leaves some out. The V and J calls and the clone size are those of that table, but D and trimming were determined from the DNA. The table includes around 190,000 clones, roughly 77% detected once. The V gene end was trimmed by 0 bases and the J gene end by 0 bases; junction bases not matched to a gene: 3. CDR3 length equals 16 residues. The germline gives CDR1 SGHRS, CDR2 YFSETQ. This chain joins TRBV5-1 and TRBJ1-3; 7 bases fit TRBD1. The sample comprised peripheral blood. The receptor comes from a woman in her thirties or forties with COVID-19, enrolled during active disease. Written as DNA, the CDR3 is TGCGCCAGCAGCTTGGAGGGACAGTCCTCTGGAAACACCATATATTTT. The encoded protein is CASSLEGQSSGNTIYF.